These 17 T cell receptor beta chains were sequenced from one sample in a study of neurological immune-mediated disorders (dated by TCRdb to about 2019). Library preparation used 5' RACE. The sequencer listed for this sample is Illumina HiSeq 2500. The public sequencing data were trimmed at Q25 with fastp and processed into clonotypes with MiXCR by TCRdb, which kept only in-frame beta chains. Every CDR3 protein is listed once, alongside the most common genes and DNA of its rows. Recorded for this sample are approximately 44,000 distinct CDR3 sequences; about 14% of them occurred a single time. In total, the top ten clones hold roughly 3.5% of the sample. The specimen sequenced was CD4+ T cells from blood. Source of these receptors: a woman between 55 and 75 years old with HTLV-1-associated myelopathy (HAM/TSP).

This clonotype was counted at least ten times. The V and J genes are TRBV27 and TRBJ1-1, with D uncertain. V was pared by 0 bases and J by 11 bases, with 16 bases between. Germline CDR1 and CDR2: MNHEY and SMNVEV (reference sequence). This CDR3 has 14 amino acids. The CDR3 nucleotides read TGTGCCAGCAGTTTATCGAGGGAGGGCTTCGGGGCTTTCTTT. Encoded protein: CASSLSREGFGAFF.

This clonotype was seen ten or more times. The CDR3 here is CSVSFRAGNTEAFF. The CDR3 region has the DNA TGCAGCGTTTCCTTTAGGGCGGGGAACACTGAAGCTTTCTTT. The chain joins TRBV29-1 to TRBJ1-1; D uncertain. CDR3 length equals 14 residues. Germline-derived CDR1 and CDR2 are SQVTM and ANQGSEA. Trimming shortened V by 5 bases and J by 1 base, and 14 bases separated the two germline ends.

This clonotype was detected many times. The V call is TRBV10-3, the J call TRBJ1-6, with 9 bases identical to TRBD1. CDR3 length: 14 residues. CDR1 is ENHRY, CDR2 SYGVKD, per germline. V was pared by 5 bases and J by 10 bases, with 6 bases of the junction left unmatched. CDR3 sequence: CAISTGQGRSPLHF. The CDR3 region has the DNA TGTGCCATCAGTACGGGACAGGGAAGATCACCCCTCCACTTT.

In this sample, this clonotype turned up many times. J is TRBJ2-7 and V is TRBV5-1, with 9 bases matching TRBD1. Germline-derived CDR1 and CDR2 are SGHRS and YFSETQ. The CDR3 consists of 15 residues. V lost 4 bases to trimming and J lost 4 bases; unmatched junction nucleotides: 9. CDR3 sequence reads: CASSTPGQGRYEQYF. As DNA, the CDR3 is TGCGCCAGCAGCACCCCGGGACAGGGACGGTACGAGCAGTACTTC.

The CDR3 coding sequence is TGTGCCAGCAGGCGATCCGGGACAGGCGTCACCGGGGAGCTGTTTTTT. Protein product: CASRRSGTGVTGELFF. This chain links TRBV12-3 or TRBV12-4 with TRBJ2-2, with 8 bases matching TRBD1. Unmatched junction bases numbered 10, after V lost 6 bases and J lost 4 bases. This CDR3 is built from 16 residues.

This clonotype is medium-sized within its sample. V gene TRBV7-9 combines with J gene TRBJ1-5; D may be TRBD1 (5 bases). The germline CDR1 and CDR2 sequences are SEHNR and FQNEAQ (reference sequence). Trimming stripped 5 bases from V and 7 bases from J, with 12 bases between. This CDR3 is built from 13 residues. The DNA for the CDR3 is TGTGCCAGCAGCCCGGTAGGGGAACAGCCCCAGCATTTT. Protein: CASSPVGEQPQHF.

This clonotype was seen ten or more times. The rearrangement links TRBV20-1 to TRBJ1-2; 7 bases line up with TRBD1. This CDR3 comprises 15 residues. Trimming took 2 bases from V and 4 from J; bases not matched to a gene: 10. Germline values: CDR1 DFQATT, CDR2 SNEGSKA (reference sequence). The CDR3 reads CSARTRQGGPYGYTF. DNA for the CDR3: TGCAGTGCTAGAACAAGACAGGGCGGCCCCTATGGCTACACCTTC.

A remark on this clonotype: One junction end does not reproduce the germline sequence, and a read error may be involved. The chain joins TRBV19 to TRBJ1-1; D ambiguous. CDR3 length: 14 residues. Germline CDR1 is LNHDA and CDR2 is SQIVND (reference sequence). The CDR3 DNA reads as TGTGCCATTAGTATGGAAGGATTGAACACTGAAGCTTTCTTT. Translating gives CAISMEGLNTEAFF. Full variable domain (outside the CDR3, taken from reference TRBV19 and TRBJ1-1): DGGITQSPKYLFRKEGQNVTLSCEQNLNHDAMYWYRQDPGQGLRLIYYSQIVNDFQKGDIAEGYSVSREKKESFPLTVTSAQKNPTAFYLCAISMEGLNTEAFFGQGTRLTVV.

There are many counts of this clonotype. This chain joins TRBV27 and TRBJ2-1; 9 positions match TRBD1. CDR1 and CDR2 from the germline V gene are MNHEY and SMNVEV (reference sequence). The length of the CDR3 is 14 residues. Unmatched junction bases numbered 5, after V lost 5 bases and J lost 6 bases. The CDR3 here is CASSPGQGFNEQFF. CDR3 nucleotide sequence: TGTGCCAGCAGTCCTGGACAGGGGTTCAATGAGCAGTTCTTC.

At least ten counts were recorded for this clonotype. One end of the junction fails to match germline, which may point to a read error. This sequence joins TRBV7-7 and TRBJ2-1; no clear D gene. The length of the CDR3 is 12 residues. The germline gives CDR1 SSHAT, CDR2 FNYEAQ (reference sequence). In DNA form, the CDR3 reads TGTGCTAGCAGCGCGTTAAACAATGAGCAGTTCTTC. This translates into CASSALNNEQFF.

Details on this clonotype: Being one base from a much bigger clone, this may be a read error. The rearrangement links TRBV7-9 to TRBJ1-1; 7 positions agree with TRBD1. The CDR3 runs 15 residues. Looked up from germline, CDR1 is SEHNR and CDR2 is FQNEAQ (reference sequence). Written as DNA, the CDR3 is TGTGCCAGCAGCTTAGTAGGGGGCCTGAACACTGAAGATTTCTTT. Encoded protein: CASSLVGGLNTEDFF.

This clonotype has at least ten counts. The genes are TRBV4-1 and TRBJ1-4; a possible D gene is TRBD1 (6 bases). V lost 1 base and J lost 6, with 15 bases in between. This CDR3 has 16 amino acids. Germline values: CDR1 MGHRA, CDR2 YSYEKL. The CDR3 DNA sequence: TGCGCCAGCAGCCAAGTCGGTCAGGGGTTTGATGAAAAACTGTTTTTT. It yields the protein CASSQVGQGFDEKLFF.

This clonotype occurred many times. The CDR3 sequence is CASSEYVDTEAFF. The CDR3 DNA sequence: TGCGCCAGCAGCGAATACGTCGACACTGAAGCTTTCTTT. This chain uses TRBV5-1 with TRBJ1-1; D remains ambiguous. This CDR3 is 13 amino acids long. Germline CDR1 and CDR2: SGHRS and YFSETQ. Trimming stripped 4 bases from V and 3 bases from J, with 10 bases between.

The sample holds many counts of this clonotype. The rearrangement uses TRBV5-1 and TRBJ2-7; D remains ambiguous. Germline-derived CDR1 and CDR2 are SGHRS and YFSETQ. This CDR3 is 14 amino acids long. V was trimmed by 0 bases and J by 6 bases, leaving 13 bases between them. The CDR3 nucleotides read TGCGCCAGCAGCTTGGCTTTGGGTGTTGGCGAGCAGTACTTC. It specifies CASSLALGVGEQYF. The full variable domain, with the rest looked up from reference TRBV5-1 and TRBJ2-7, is KAGVTQTPRYLIKTRGQQVTLSCSPISGHRSVSWYQQTPGQGLQFLFEYFSETQRNKGNFPGRFSGRQFSNSRSEMNVSTLELGDSALYLCASSLALGVGEQYFGPGTRLTVT.

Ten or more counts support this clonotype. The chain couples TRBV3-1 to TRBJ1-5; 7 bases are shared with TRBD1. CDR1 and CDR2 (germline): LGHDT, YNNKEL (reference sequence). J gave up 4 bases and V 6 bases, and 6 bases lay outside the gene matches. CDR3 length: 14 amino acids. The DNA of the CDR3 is TGTGCCAGCAGTCGGCAGGGGGTTAATCAGCCCCAGCATTTT. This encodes CASSRQGVNQPQHF. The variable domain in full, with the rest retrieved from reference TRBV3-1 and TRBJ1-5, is DTAVSQTPKYLVTQMGNDKSIKCEQNLGHDTMYWYKQDSKKFLKIMFSYNNKELIINETVPNRFSPKSPDKAHLNLHINSLELGDSAVYFCASSRQGVNQPQHFGDGTRLSIL.

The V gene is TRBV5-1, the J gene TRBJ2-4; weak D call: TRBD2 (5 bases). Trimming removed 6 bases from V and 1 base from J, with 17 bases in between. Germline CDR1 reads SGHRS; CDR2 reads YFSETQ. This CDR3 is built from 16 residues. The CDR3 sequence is CASTQLLTGAKNIQYF. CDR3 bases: TGCGCCAGCACCCAGTTGTTGACGGGGGCCAAAAACATTCAGTACTTC. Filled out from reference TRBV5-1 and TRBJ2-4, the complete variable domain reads KAGVTQTPRYLIKTRGQQVTLSCSPISGHRSVSWYQQTPGQGLQFLFEYFSETQRNKGNFPGRFSGRQFSNSRSEMNVSTLELGDSALYLCASTQLLTGAKNIQYFGAGTRLSVL.

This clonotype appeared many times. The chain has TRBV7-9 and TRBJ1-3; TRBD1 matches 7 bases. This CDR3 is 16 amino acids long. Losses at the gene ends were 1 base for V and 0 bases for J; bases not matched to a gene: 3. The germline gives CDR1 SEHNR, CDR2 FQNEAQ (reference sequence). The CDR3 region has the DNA TGTGCCAGCAGCTTAGAGGGGGCCTACTCTGGAAACACCATATATTTT. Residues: CASSLEGAYSGNTIYF.